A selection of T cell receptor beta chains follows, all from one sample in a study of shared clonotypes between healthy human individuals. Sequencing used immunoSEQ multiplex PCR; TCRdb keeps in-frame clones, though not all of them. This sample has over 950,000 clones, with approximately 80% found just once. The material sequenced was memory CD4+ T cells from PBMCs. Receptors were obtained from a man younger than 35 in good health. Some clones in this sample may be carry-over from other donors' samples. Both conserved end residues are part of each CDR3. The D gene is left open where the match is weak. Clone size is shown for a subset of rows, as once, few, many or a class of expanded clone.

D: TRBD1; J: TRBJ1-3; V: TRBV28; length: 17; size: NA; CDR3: CASSLRTGDFSGNTIYF; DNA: TGTGCCAGCAGTCTTCGGACAGGGGACTTCTCTGGAAACACCATATATTTT
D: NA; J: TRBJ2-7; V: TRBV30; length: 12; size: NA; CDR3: CAWSVFGSEQYF; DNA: TGTGCCTGGAGTGTATTCGGGAGCGAGCAGTACTTC
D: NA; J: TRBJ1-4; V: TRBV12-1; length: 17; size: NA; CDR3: CASSQAGQILLNEKLFF; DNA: TGTGCCAGCAGCCAAGCAGGCCAAATACTACTTAATGAAAAACTGTTTTTT
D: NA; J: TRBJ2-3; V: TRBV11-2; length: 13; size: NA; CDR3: CASNQGSTDTQYF; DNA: TGTGCCAGCAACCAAGGAAGCACAGATACGCAGTATTTT
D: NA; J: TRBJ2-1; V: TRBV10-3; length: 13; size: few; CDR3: CAISETTAYEQFF; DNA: TGTGCCATCAGTGAGACGACTGCCTACGAGCAGTTCTTC
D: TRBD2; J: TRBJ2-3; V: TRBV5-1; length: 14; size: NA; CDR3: CASGSGRETDTQYF; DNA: TGCGCCAGCGGCTCAGGGCGGGAGACAGATACGCAGTATTTT
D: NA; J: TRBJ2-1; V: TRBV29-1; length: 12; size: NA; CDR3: CSVAELYNEQFF; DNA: TGCAGCGTCGCGGAACTCTACAATGAGCAGTTCTTC
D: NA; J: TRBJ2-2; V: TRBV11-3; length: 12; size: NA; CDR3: CASSLTTGELFF; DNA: TGTGCCAGCAGCTTAACCACCGGGGAGCTGTTTTTT
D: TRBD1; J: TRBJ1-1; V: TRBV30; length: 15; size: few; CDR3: CAWSVFGRGRDLAFF; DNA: TGTGCCTGGAGTGTATTCGGCAGGGGGCGCGATCTGGCTTTCTTT
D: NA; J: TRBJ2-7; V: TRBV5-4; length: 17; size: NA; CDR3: CASSLVSRGKGIAEQYF; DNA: TGTGCCAGCAGCTTGGTTTCCCGGGGAAAAGGGATCGCCGAGCAGTACTTC
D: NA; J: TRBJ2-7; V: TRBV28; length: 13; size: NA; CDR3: CATIWGNSYEQYF; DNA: TGTGCCACTATTTGGGGAAACTCCTACGAGCAGTACTTC